This TCR beta chain comes out of a study of T cell responses to AZD1222 COVID-19 vaccine (dated by TCRdb to the early 2020s). Background on the whole study: Because spike-specific TCR depth and breadth did not differ between the two schedules, AZD1222 recipients who got a second dose at roughly 4 weeks were pooled with those who got a second dose at roughly 12 weeks. TCR sequencing was performed for roughly 240 trial participants, of whom 207 were given two doses of AZD1222 and around 26 were given two doses of MenACWY control vaccine. Trial participants were enrolled into age subgroups of 18-55, 56-69 and 70-plus years, which contained roughly 150, 30 and 60 TCR-sequenced participants, respectively.

CDR1 and CDR2 are read off the germline V gene (reference sequence) as MNHEY and SMNVEV. Inclusive of the bounding cysteine and phenylalanine, the CDR3 is 15 residues long. The read is trimmed to its CDR3 DNA, 45 bases read in frame from base 1. At the junction V is shortened by 2 bases and J by 3 bases, with 11 bases in between. The CDR3 regions of human TCRbeta chains were subjected to immunosequencing. In the original analysis: TCRs in the repertoires were matched against a reference library of SARS-CoV-2-specific TCRs that had been generated with the MIRA antigen-specificity platform. Breadth meant the fraction of unique TCRs that were SARS-CoV-2-associated, whereas depth meant the fraction of total T cells that were SARS-CoV-2-associated. Using the MIRA data, every spike-specific TCR was mapped to the spike region that the TCR reacted to and assigned to either a CD4 or a CD8 class. Log10-transformed breadth and depth values were compared by one-way ANOVA with Sidak's multiple comparisons tests. TCRdb holds this immuneACCESS table with in-frame rearrangements only. Some clones are missing; in checked studies, unresolved V genes explain under half, and the rest has no known cause. V, J and clone size are those of that table, while D and trimming were read from the DNA. The sample table holds around 130,000 clones, of which 94% were seen once. The top ten clones comprise roughly 7% of the sample.

What the study reported, not specific to this receptor: Participants were mostly white British and included more females than males, and it was suggested by the authors that clonal diversity may have been underestimated. Vaccine-associated CD4 TCRs spanned the whole spike protein, with dominant responses in regions 160-218 and 743-854. Reportedly, close to half of the unique spike-specific TCRs recognized epitopes lying outside the regions that are mutated in the B.1.351 and B.1.1.7 variants. In the small 56-69-year group, the increase in depth fell short of significance, most likely because of low power. Only five to seven AZD1222 recipients were SARS-CoV-2 seropositive at baseline, limiting conclusions about previously exposed vaccinees. Because no samples from the day 14 peak response were available, repertoires could be characterized only after the peak T cell response. After two AZD1222 doses, spike-specific TCR breadth and depth were significantly higher than at day 0 and than in MenACWY recipients.

Regarding this clone: Its binding antigen is unknown. Base qualities are missing; no much larger clone stands one base away.

The intended sense of this specimen's time point label: baseline before first vaccination. The vaccinee samples were drawn from two UK trials, COV001 and COV002, one of which was a single-blind randomized controlled phase 2/3 trial testing AZD1222 (ChAdOx1 nCoV-19) in healthy adults. For TCRbeta chain sequencing, PBMC samples were collected from trial participants at day 0 and at day 28 after the second dose. The TCR sequence derives from an adult in good health. Source: peripheral blood, taken on day 0 of AZD1222 vaccination. The chain is assembled from TRBV27 and TRBJ1-5; no D gene is confidently identified. The encoded CDR3 is CASSLEGNDNQPQHF. The nucleotide sequence reads TGTGCCAGCAGTTTAGAGGGTAACGACAATCAGCCCCAGCATTTT.